This T cell receptor (beta chain) was captured in a study of neurological immune-mediated disorders. Study-wide background: Of the multiple sclerosis patients, about 34 in total, roughly 31 were relapsing-remitting and 3 were secondary progressive.

This clonotype was recorded at least ten times. TCRdb re-called the 5' RACE reads with MiXCR, one entry per CDR3 protein. Of under 45,000 distinct CDR3 sequences detected, about 2.5% appear once; the ten largest clones hold 2% to 3%. The V end lost 1 base, the J end lost 10 bases, and 19 bases lay between the germline ends. From germline, CDR1 is SGHTA and CDR2 FQGNSA. The CDR3 is 15 amino acids. Sequencing was done on a sample of PBMCs. This TCR was sampled from a man over 45 with multiple sclerosis. The chain employs TRBV7-2 and TRBJ2-5, with D tentatively TRBD1 or TRBD2 (5 bases each). The CDR3 sequence: CASSLVGTTKVDQYF. Written as DNA, the CDR3 is TGTGCCAGCAGCTTAGTAGGGACGACGAAAGTCGACCAGTACTTC.